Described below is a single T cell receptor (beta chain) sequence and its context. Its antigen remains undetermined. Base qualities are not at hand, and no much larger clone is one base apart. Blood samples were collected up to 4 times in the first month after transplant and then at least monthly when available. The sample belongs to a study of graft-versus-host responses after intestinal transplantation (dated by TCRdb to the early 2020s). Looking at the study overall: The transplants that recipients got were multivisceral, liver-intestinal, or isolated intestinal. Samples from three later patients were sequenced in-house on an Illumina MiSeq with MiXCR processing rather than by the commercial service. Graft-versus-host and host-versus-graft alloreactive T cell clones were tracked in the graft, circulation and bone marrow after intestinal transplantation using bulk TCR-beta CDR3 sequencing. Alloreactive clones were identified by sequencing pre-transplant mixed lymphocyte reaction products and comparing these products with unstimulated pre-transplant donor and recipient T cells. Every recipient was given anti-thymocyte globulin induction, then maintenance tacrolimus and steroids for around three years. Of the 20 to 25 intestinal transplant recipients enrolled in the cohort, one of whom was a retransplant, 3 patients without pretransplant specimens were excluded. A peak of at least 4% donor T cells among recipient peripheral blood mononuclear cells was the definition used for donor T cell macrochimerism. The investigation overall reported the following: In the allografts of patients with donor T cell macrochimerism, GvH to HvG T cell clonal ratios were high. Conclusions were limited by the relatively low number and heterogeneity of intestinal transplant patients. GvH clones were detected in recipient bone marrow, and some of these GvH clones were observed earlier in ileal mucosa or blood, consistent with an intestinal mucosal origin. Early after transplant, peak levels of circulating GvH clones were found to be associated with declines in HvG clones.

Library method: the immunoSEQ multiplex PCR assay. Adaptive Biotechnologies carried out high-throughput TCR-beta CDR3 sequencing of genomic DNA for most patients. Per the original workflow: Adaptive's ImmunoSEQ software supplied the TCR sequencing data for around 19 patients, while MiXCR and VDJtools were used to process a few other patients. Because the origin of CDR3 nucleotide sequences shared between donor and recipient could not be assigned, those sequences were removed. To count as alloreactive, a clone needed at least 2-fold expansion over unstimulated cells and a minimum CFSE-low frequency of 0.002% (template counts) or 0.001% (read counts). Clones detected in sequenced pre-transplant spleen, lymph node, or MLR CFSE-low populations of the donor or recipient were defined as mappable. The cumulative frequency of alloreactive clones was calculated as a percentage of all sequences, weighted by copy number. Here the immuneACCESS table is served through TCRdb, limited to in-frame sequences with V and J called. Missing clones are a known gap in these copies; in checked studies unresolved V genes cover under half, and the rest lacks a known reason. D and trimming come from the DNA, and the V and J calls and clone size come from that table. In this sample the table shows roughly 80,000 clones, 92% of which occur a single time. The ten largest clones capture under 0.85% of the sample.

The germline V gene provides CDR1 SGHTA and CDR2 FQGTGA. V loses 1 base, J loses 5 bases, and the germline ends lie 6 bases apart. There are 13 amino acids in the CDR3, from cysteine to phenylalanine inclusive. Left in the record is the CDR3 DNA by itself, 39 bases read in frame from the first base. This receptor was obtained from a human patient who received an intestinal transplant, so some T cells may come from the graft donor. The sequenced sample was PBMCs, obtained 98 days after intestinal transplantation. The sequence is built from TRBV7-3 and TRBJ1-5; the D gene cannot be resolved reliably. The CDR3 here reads CASSLSGDQPQHF. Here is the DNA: TGTGCCAGCAGCTTAAGTGGGGATCAGCCCCAGCATTTT.